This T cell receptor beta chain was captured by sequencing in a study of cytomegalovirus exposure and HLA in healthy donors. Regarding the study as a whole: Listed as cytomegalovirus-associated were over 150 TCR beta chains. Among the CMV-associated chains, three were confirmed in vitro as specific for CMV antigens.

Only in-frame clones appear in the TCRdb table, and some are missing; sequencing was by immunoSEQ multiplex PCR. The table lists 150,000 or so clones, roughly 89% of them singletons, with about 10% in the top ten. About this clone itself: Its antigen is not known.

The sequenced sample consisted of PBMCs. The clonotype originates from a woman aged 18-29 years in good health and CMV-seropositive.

Here the CDR3 reads CASSLGQINSYNEQFF. In nucleotides, the CDR3 is TGTGCCAGCAGCTTGGGACAGATAAACTCCTACAATGAGCAGTTCTTC. This chain uses TRBV5-8 with TRBJ2-1; D is perhaps TRBD1 (5 bases). The CDR3 sequence is 16 residues long. CDR1 is SGHTS, CDR2 YDEGEE, per germline. V dropped 0 bases and J dropped 0 bases, with 10 bases sitting between them.